The 22 T cell receptor beta chains below come from one sample, sequenced in a study of blood T cell repertoires in COVID-19. Libraries were prepared by immunoSEQ multiplex PCR; TCRdb keeps only in-frame clonotypes and omits some of them. The table shows about 150,000 clones, with about 87% occurring only once. Material for sequencing was peripheral blood. The origin of the receptors is a middle-aged man who had recovered from COVID-19.

This chain links TRBV2 with TRBJ1-2, with 8 bases identical to TRBD1. The CDR3 covers 16 residues. Germline loops: CDR1 SNHLY, CDR2 FYNNEI. The V and J ends lost 7 bases and 1 base, in that order; junction bases with no gene match: 11. CDR3 bases: TGTGCCAGCAAGGGTTGGGCAGGGGGCTATAACTATGGCTACACCTTC. This sequence encodes CASKGWAGGYNYGYTF.

V and J are TRBV7-2 and TRBJ1-5; the D gene is possibly TRBD1 (5 bases). Germline CDR1 reads SGHTA; CDR2 reads FQGNSA. The CDR3 covers 16 residues. With 1 base removed from V and 0 bases from J, the gap between germline ends came to 10 bases. The CDR3 DNA reads as TGTGCCAGCAGCTTAGGGGGGGATTATAGCAATCAGCCCCAGCATTTT. It codes for CASSLGGDYSNQPQHF. The variable domain in full, with the rest retrieved from reference TRBV7-2 and TRBJ1-5, is GAGVSQSPSNKVTEKGKDVELRCDPISGHTALYWYRQSLGQGLEFLIYFQGNSAPDKSGLPSDRFSAERTGGSVSTLTIQRTQQEDSAVYLCASSLGGDYSNQPQHFGDGTRLSIL.

Turning to this clone: A junction end diverges from the germline sequence, so it may reflect a read error. V usage is TRBV30 and J usage is TRBJ2-5, with 15 bases aligning to TRBD2. CDR1 is GTSNPN and CDR2 is SVGIG in the germline V gene (reference sequence). This CDR3 is built from 14 residues. The CDR3 nucleotides are TGTGCCTGGAGCCCTGGACTAGCGGGGGGGGCAATAAACTTC. This codes for CAWSPGLAGGAINF.

The rearrangement joins TRBV5-4 to TRBJ2-7, with 10 bases that match TRBD2. Losses at the gene ends were 4 bases for V and 2 bases for J; bases not matched to a gene: 6. Germline assignment: CDR1 SGHNT and CDR2 YYREEE (reference sequence). There are 15 residues in the CDR3. The CDR3 loop is CASSPSGGGTYEQYF. The CDR3 DNA follows: TGTGCCAGCAGCCCGAGCGGGGGGGGAACCTACGAGCAGTACTTC.

V usage is TRBV7-6 and J usage is TRBJ2-1, with 10 bases matching TRBD1. Germline V gene data show CDR1 as SGHVS and CDR2 as FNYEAQ. This CDR3 spans 17 amino acids. After removal of 0 bases from V and 8 bases from J, the junction contained 10 bases not matched to a gene. This CDR3 is CASSLADLGQGFYEQFF. The CDR3 nucleotides read TGTGCCAGCAGCTTAGCTGACTTGGGACAGGGGTTCTATGAGCAGTTCTTC. The complete variable domain, with remaining parts taken from reference TRBV7-6 and TRBJ2-1, reads GAGVSQSPRYKVTKRGQDVALRCDPISGHVSLYWYRQALGQGPEFLTYFNYEAQQDKSGLPNDRFSAERPEGSISTLTIQRTEQRDSAMYRCASSLADLGQGFYEQFFGPGTRLTVL.

The chain's CDR3 is CASSSQGGPGNTIYF. The CDR3 nucleotides are TGTGCCAGCAGCTCCCAGGGAGGGCCTGGAAACACCATATATTTT. The V call is TRBV7-3, the J call TRBJ1-3; TRBD1 might be the D (5 bases). Germline CDR1 reads SGHTA; CDR2 reads FQGTGA. Trimming removed 4 bases from V and 2 bases from J, with 12 bases in between. This CDR3 has 15 residues.

The chain employs TRBV23-1 and TRBJ1-2; D is unresolved. TRBV23-1 is an open reading frame, and its role is uncertain. The CDR3 is 14 amino acids. Deletions cut 6 bases from V and 7 bases from J, with 18 bases between. The CDR3: CASRAGEGSGGYTF. Here the CDR3 DNA reads TGCGCCAGCAGGGCCGGGGAGGGCTCCGGTGGCTACACCTTC.

The CDR3 region is CASSPQQNSNEQFF. The CDR3 coding sequence is TGTGCCAGCAGCCCCCAACAGAACTCCAATGAGCAGTTCTTC. The chain recombines TRBV14 with TRBJ2-1; D unresolved. The CDR3 is 14 amino acids. The V end was cut by 4 bases, the J end by 6 bases, with 13 bases between. Germline CDR1 is SGHDN and CDR2 is FVKESK.

The chain links TRBV4-1 to TRBJ2-1; weak D call: TRBD2 (5 bases). CDR1 is MGHRA and CDR2 is YSYEKL in the germline V gene. V was clipped by 1 base and J by 4 bases, with 5 bases between them. This CDR3 region has 13 residues. The CDR3 spells CASSQAGYNEQFF. The DNA for the CDR3 is TGCGCCAGCAGCCAAGCGGGGTACAATGAGCAGTTCTTC.

The gene calls are TRBV9 and TRBJ2-2, with TRBD2 identical over 10 bases. The CDR3 has 15 residues. Germline loops: CDR1 SGDLS, CDR2 YYNGEE. After removal of 4 bases from V and 6 bases from J, the junction contained 6 bases not matched to a gene. CDR3 bases: TGTGCCAGCAGCTCAGAGACTAGCGGGCCCGGGGAGCTGTTTTTT. It translates to CASSSETSGPGELFF.

The J gene is TRBJ2-3, the V gene TRBV5-1; tentative D call: TRBD2 (6 bases). V lost 5 bases, J lost 0 bases, and 13 bases lay in between. Germline values: CDR1 SGHRS, CDR2 YFSETQ. The CDR3 length is 15 residues. The CDR3: CASRRGGGSTDTQYF. In DNA, the CDR3 is TGCGCCAGCAGGAGGGGAGGCGGAAGCACAGATACGCAGTATTTT.

This clone was observed a handful of times. The chain has TRBV5-1 and TRBJ2-7; the match to TRBD1 covers 7 bases. CDR1 SGHRS and CDR2 YFSETQ come from the germline V gene. The CDR3 consists of 13 residues. V lost 0 bases, J lost 6 bases, and 3 bases stayed unmatched. Here the CDR3 reads CASSLAGTAEQYF. Here the CDR3 DNA reads TGCGCCAGCAGCTTGGCCGGGACAGCCGAGCAGTACTTC.

This chain uses TRBV5-1 with TRBJ2-2, with a weak D call TRBD1 (6 bases). In germline, CDR1 is SGHRS, CDR2 YFSETQ. CDR3 length: 15 amino acids. Trimming took off 9 bases at V and 6 bases at J, with 21 bases between the two ends. CDR3 DNA sequence: TGCGCCACCCGCCCCCGCGACAGGTCGTCCGGGGAGCTGTTTTTT. Translation: CATRPRDRSSGELFF. The variable domain in full, with the rest retrieved from reference TRBV5-1 and TRBJ2-2, is KAGVTQTPRYLIKTRGQQVTLSCSPISGHRSVSWYQQTPGQGLQFLFEYFSETQRNKGNFPGRFSGRQFSNSRSEMNVSTLELGDSALYLCATRPRDRSSGELFFGEGSRLTVL.

J is TRBJ1-2 and V is TRBV7-9, with a tentative D call TRBD1 (6 bases). The length of the CDR3 is 11 residues. CDR1 and CDR2 (germline): SEHNR, FQNEAQ (reference sequence). V gave up 1 base and J gave up 11 bases, with 8 bases separating them. The CDR3 protein is CASSLDRAYTF. In nucleotides, the CDR3 is TGTGCCAGCAGCTTAGACAGGGCTTACACCTTC.

The chain uses TRBV5-8 and TRBJ2-4; TRBD1 agrees at 9 bases. Germline lookup yields CDR1 SGHTS and CDR2 YDEGEE. With 4 bases clipped from V and 3 bases from J, the junction kept 8 bases outside the gene matches. This CDR3 has 16 residues. The CDR3 DNA is TGTGCCAGCAGCCGCGGACAGGGGATCGACAAAAACATTCAGTACTTC. Its translation: CASSRGQGIDKNIQYF. The entire variable domain, with the rest obtained from reference TRBV5-8 and TRBJ2-4, is as follows: EAGVTQSPTHLIKTRGQQATLRCSPISGHTSVYWYQQALGLGLQFLLWYDEGEERNRGNFPPRFSGRQFPNYSSELNVNALELEDSALYLCASSRGQGIDKNIQYFGAGTRLSVL.

V and J are TRBV15 and TRBJ1-4; D is unresolved. Trimming cost V 6 bases and J 1 base, with 15 bases left between them. The germline CDR1 and CDR2 sequences are LNHNV and YYDKDF (reference sequence). CDR3 length: 16 residues. CDR3: CATRAKARETNEKLFF. The CDR3 DNA follows: TGTGCCACCAGAGCAAAGGCACGGGAAACTAATGAAAAACTGTTTTTT.

The chain links TRBV7-6 to TRBJ2-3; maybe TRBD2 (6 bases). The germline V and J ends were trimmed by 2 bases and 3 bases, with 18 bases remaining between them. The CDR3 length is 17 residues. Germline CDR1 SGHVS, CDR2 FNYEAQ. CDR3 region: CASSLKAQGTGTDTQYF. The CDR3 region has the DNA TGTGCCAGCAGCTTAAAGGCCCAAGGGACTGGGACAGATACGCAGTATTTT.

The chain combines TRBV5-1 with TRBJ1-4; TRBD1 might be the D (6 bases). The CDR3 length is 15 residues. The V and J ends lost 2 bases and 6 bases respectively, with 14 bases between them. Per the germline V gene, CDR1 is SGHRS and CDR2 is YFSETQ. The CDR3 protein is CASSFDRGGDEKLFF. The CDR3 DNA reads TGCGCCAGCAGCTTCGACAGAGGGGGGGATGAAAAACTGTTTTTT.

The V call is TRBV6-5, the J call TRBJ2-5, with 7 nucleotides matching TRBD2. The CDR3 has 15 amino acids. CDR1 is MNHEY and CDR2 is SVGAGI in the germline V gene. V was clipped by 0 bases and J by 3 bases; unmatched bases: 4. Here the CDR3 reads CASSYSGLAEETQYF. CDR3 DNA sequence: TGTGCCAGCAGTTACTCCGGGCTAGCGGAAGAGACCCAGTACTTC.

The CDR3 region has the DNA TGTGCCAGCTCCCCCGGGGAGACCCAGTACTTC. It is translated as CASSPGETQYF. The rearrangement joins TRBV18 to TRBJ2-5; D uncertain. With 6 bases removed from V and 5 bases from J, the gap between germline ends came to 7 bases. This CDR3 comprises 11 residues. The germline gives CDR1 KGHSH, CDR2 LQKENI.

The rearrangement uses TRBV6-5 and TRBJ2-3; possible D gene TRBD2, 7 bases. Germline loops: CDR1 MNHEY, CDR2 SVGAGI. Trimming pared 6 bases from V and 4 bases from J, leaving 17 bases between. The CDR3 runs 15 residues. The CDR3 DNA sequence: TGTGCCAGCAGGGACCCCCGGGGGGCGGCAGATACGCAGTATTTT. Its protein is CASRDPRGAADTQYF.

This chain uses TRBV4-2 with TRBJ2-1; TRBD1 aligns across 8 bases. The CDR3 is 17 amino acids. CDR1 LGHNA and CDR2 YNFKEQ come from the germline V gene. The V segment lost 1 base and the J segment 10 bases; nucleotides outside the gene matches: 15. The CDR3 region is CASSQAFGQGPAGEQFF. In nucleotides, the CDR3 is TGTGCCAGCAGCCAAGCTTTTGGACAGGGCCCCGCTGGGGAGCAGTTCTTC.